These 11 T cell receptor beta chains were all obtained from the same sample, sequenced in a study of T cells in women clearing cervical HPV infection. Data came from immunoSEQ multiplex PCR; TCRdb stores just in-frame clones and leaves some out. The sample holds tens of thousands of clones. Sequencing was carried out using blood buffy coat. The receptor set was obtained from a woman between 18 and 70 years old with a cervical HPV16 infection that either progressed to CIN3+ or cleared (not recorded which).

Concerning this clone itself: The CDR3 end falls 3 residues outside the read, so it is completed with the germline J gene. The rearrangement links TRBV7-6 to TRBJ1-5, with D perhaps matching TRBD1 (6 bases). The CDR3 totals 15 residues. V gave up 1 base and J gave up 5 bases, with 12 bases separating them. Germline V gene data show CDR1 as SGHVS and CDR2 as FNYEAQ. The CDR3: CASSLGDRRDQPQHF. The sequenced part of the CDR3 DNA is TGTGCCAGCAGCTTAGGAGACAGGAGGGATCAGCCC.

Remarks on this clone: At one end the junction does not follow the germline gene, possibly because of a read error. The covered CDR3 bases are TGTGCCAGCAGATTAGGACTAGCGGGAGCTAATGAG. This gives the protein CASRLGLAGANE. The full CDR3 protein reads CASRLGLAGANEQFF. The chain combines TRBV12-3 or TRBV12-4 with TRBJ2-1; 13 positions agree with TRBD2. The read falls 3 residues short of the CDR3 end, and the missing part is taken from the germline J gene. The CDR3 spans 15 residues.

A remark on this clone: The read terminates 3 residues before the CDR3 end, so the remaining end is supplied by the germline J gene. The chain employs TRBV19 and TRBJ1-1; D is unresolved. Germline V gene data show CDR1 as LNHDA and CDR2 as SQIVND (reference sequence). V lost 5 bases and J 4 bases, leaving 14 bases between the germline ends. The CDR3 runs 14 residues. Incomplete CDR3 DNA: TGTGCCAGTAGTTCCCAGGCGAGGAGCACTGAA. Translation gives CASSSQARSTE. The full CDR3 is CASSSQARSTEAFF.

Points on this clone: The read stops 3 residues short of the end of the CDR3; the missing end is completed from the germline J gene. The chain combines TRBV4-1 with TRBJ1-2; no clear D. The CDR3 is made up of 15 amino acids. CDR1 MGHRA and CDR2 YSYEKL come from the germline V gene. V lost 0 bases and J 4 bases, leaving 12 bases between the germline ends. The CDR3 sequence is CASSQEVTPGYGYTF. The DNA read from the CDR3 is TGCGCCAGCAGCCAAGAGGTCACACCTGGCTATGGC.

Details on this clone: Read data end 3 residues before the CDR3 end; the end is taken from the germline J gene. The chain carries TRBV5-1 and TRBJ2-1; D possibly corresponds to TRBD1 (5 bases). CDR1 is SGHRS and CDR2 is YFSETQ in the germline V gene. Between the trimmed V and J ends, which lost 3 bases and 5 bases, there was a span of 12 bases. The CDR3 consists of 14 residues. CDR3 DNA (partial): TGCGCCAGCAGCTCCCTAGGGGCCCACAATGAG. Translating it yields CASSSLGAHNE. The complete CDR3 reads CASSSLGAHNEQFF.

As to this clone: Coverage ceases 3 residues before the CDR3 finishes, and the germline J gene fills in the end. The gene calls are TRBV20-1 and TRBJ1-4; the D gene is possibly TRBD1 (6 bases). The germline V gene encodes CDR1 DFQATT and CDR2 SNEGSKA (reference sequence). V was pared by 3 bases and J by 3 bases, with 20 bases between. This CDR3 region has 17 residues. The CDR3 region is CSASGGVDSWANEKLFF. The CDR3 DNA, read in part, is TGCAGTGCTAGTGGCGGTGTGGACAGTTGGGCTAATGAAAAA.

Points on this clone: The read comes to an end 3 residues before the CDR3 does, leaving the germline J gene to fill in the end. The chain carries TRBV7-3 and TRBJ2-7; 7 bases match TRBD2. J was trimmed by 4 bases and V by 0 bases; bases with no gene match: 3. The CDR3 runs 14 residues. Germline CDR1 SGHTA, CDR2 FQGTGA. The covered CDR3 bases are TGTGCCAGCAGCTTAACGGGTAGCGGGTACGAG. This codes for CASSLTGSGYE. The complete CDR3 sequence is CASSLTGSGYEQYF.

About this clone itself: The read terminates 3 residues ahead of where the CDR3 ends, so the germline J gene completes it. The chain employs TRBV29-1 and TRBJ1-2; tentatively, D is TRBD1 (5 bases). The CDR3 totals 12 residues. Germline loops: CDR1 SQVTM, CDR2 ANQGSEA. CDR3 residues: CSGGETGYDYTF. CDR3 DNA, as far as it was read: TGCAGCGGGGGGGAAACAGGCTACGAC.

The CDR3 bases that were read are TGTGCCAGCAGCCCGACTAGGTTTGAGACC. As protein: CASSPTRFET. The whole CDR3 protein is CASSPTRFETQYF. The rearrangement links TRBV7-6 to TRBJ2-5; maybe TRBD2 (6 bases). The read terminates 3 residues ahead of where the CDR3 ends, so the germline J gene completes it. This CDR3 has 13 residues. Germline values: CDR1 SGHVS, CDR2 FNYEAQ. V was cut by 5 bases and J by 5 bases, with 12 bases left in between.

As concerns this clone: Sequencing ends 3 residues short of the CDR3 end; the germline J gene provides the rest. J is TRBJ2-1 and V is TRBV5-1, with 8 bases matching TRBD2. V lost 4 bases to trimming and J lost 2 bases; unmatched junction nucleotides: 5. Germline V gives CDR1 SGHRS, CDR2 YFSETQ. The CDR3 is 15 residues long. CDR3 bases read: TGCGCCAGCAGCGTCCGGGGGGGCCCCTACAATGAG. Its protein is CASSVRGGPYNE. The full CDR3 protein is CASSVRGGPYNEQFF. Full variable domain (missing parts from reference TRBV5-1 and TRBJ2-1): KAGVTQTPRYLIKTRGQQVTLSCSPISGHRSVSWYQQTPGQGLQFLFEYFSETQRNKGNFPGRFSGRQFSNSRSEMNVSTLELGDSALYLCASSVRGGPYNEQFFGPGTRLTVL.

Details on this clone: The sequence runs out 3 residues before the end of the CDR3; the remainder is reconstructed from the germline J gene. The genes are TRBV30 and TRBJ2-7, with D possibly being TRBD1 (5 bases). V shed 1 base and J shed 2 bases, with 18 bases lying between them. The CDR3 loop spans 16 amino acids. Germline V gene lookup returns CDR1 GTSNPN and CDR2 SVGIG (reference sequence). CDR3 residues: CAWSAPFGVDTYEQYF. CDR3 bases read: TGTGCCTGGAGTGCACCCTTTGGGGTGGACACCTACGAG.